What follows is one TCR beta chain and its context. Trimming removed 0 bases from V and 0 bases from J; junction bases left unmatched: 11. Germline V lookup: CDR1 SGHDN, CDR2 FVKESK. This CDR3 contains 19 residues. The data derive from a study of blood T cell repertoires in COVID-19. Across the study: COVID-19 samples, acute and convalescent, were from the United States, Italy and Spain. From T cells, B-cell-depleted T cells, or PBMCs came the material, which was cDNA or gDNA.

Methods used by the authors: Nucleated cell counts were estimated from reference gene primer amplification. The assay was immunoSEQ multiplex PCR, and TCRdb's table has in-frame clones only and misses some. V, J and clone size are taken as reported in that table, and D and trimming were inferred from the DNA itself. The sample lists nearly 55,000 clones, roughly 86% occurring once. Material: peripheral blood. This sequence originates from a man aged 70-80 years with active COVID-19. The chain is built from TRBV14 and TRBJ1-2; 9 nucleotides line up with TRBD1. DNA of the CDR3: TGTGCCAGCAGCCAAGATCTCTGGGGACAGGGCACCACTAACTATGGCTACACCTTC. Translated: CASSQDLWGQGTTNYGYTF.